In this sample, the clone carrying this T cell receptor (beta chain) turned up once. The repertoire was sequenced with immunoSEQ multiplex PCR; TCRdb's copy has only in-frame clones and lacks some. Among about 120,000 clones listed, 75% to 95% were seen once. J gave up 5 bases and V 4 bases, and 14 bases lay outside the gene matches. This CDR3 has 16 residues. The germline CDR1 and CDR2 sequences are SGHKS and YYEKEE (reference sequence). The data derive from a study of T cell responses to AZD1222 COVID-19 vaccine. This specimen was peripheral blood, taken 28 days after the second dose of the MenACWY control vaccine. This receptor was identified in an adult who received the MenACWY meningococcal vaccine as a control. The rearrangement uses TRBV5-5 and TRBJ1-2; 7 bases are shared with TRBD1. DNA for the CDR3: TGTGCCAGCAGCCCCGACAGGGTCCAGGGGGGTTATGGCTACACCTTC. It is translated as CASSPDRVQGGYGYTF.